One sample yielded the 8 T cell receptor beta chains listed below, sequenced in a study of graft-versus-host responses after intestinal transplantation. The data were produced by immunoSEQ multiplex PCR, yet TCRdb's version contains in-frame clones alone and is incomplete. The sample holds 25,000 to 35,000 clones, 60% to 85% seen once. Graft material was processed, releasing intraepithelial and lamina propria lymphocytes. The starting material was ileum tissue, obtained 98 days after intestinal transplantation. The receptors derive from a human patient who received an intestinal transplant, so some T cells may come from the graft donor.

The chain employs TRBV19 and TRBJ1-1; D is unresolved. This CDR3 region has 13 residues. V was clipped by 8 bases and J by 3 bases, with 13 bases between them. Looked up from germline, CDR1 is LNHDA and CDR2 is SQIVND (reference sequence). The DNA of the CDR3 is TGTGCCAGTGGCCCGACTGGACACACTGAAGCTTTCTTT. Its translation is CASGPTGHTEAFF.

The V and J genes are TRBV7-9 and TRBJ1-6, with D unresolved. This CDR3 is 11 amino acids long. V gave up 5 bases and J gave up 8 bases, with 4 bases separating them. Germline lookup yields CDR1 SEHNR and CDR2 FQNEAQ (reference sequence). CDR3 amino acids: CASSADSPLHF. The CDR3 DNA reads as TGTGCCAGCAGCGCCGATTCACCCCTCCACTTT.

This clone was counted a single time. The chain couples TRBV15 to TRBJ2-7; the D is unclear. Trimming shortened V by 6 bases and J by 3 bases, and 9 bases separated the two germline ends. The CDR3 totals 12 residues. The germline gives CDR1 LNHNV, CDR2 YYDKDF (reference sequence). CDR3 coding DNA: TGTGCCACCAGTCGTCGCCGCTACGAGCAGTACTTC. This encodes CATSRRRYEQYF. Based on the CDR3 plus reference TRBV15 and TRBJ2-7, the full variable domain is DAMVIQNPRYQVTQFGKPVTLSCSQTLNHNVMYWYQQKSSQAPKLLFHYYDKDFNNEADTPDNFQSRRPNTSFCFLDIRSPGLGDTAMYLCATSRRRYEQYFGPGTRLTVT.

This clone was counted a few times. The rearrangement uses TRBV7-2 and TRBJ1-2; no clear D gene. The V end lost 6 bases, the J end lost 0 bases, and 11 bases lay between the germline ends. Germline V CDR1 and CDR2: SGHTA, FQGNSA. The length of the CDR3 is 14 residues. CDR3 sequence: CASSSTPANYGYTF. For the CDR3, the DNA is TGTGCCAGCAGTAGCACTCCAGCTAACTATGGCTACACCTTC. Drawing the rest from reference TRBV7-2 and TRBJ1-2, the complete variable domain is GAGVSQSPSNKVTEKGKDVELRCDPISGHTALYWYRQSLGQGLEFLIYFQGNSAPDKSGLPSDRFSAERTGGSVSTLTIQRTQQEDSAVYLCASSSTPANYGYTFGSGTRLTVV.

The V call is TRBV9, the J call TRBJ2-3; tentatively, D is TRBD1 (6 bases). Trimming removed 0 bases from V and 0 bases from J, with 8 bases in between. Germline lookup yields CDR1 SGDLS and CDR2 YYNGEE. CDR3 length: 15 amino acids. The CDR3 DNA reads TGTGCCAGCAGCGTAGATGGGGGCAGCACAGATACGCAGTATTTT. Its translation: CASSVDGGSTDTQYF.

The V gene is TRBV5-8, the J gene TRBJ1-5; maybe TRBD1 (5 bases). Per germline, CDR1 SGHTS and CDR2 YDEGEE. Trimming stripped 0 bases from V and 7 bases from J, with 8 bases between. The CDR3 sequence is 13 residues long. CDR3 DNA: TGTGCCAGCAGCTTGGGTCAGGGCCAGCCCCAGCATTTT. Translated, it gives CASSLGQGQPQHF.

This chain uses TRBV27 with TRBJ2-3; 12 bases map to TRBD2. Germline CDR1 and CDR2: MNHEY and SMNVEV (reference sequence). Trimming cost V 4 bases and J 2 bases; bases outside gene matches: 10. The CDR3 is made up of 18 amino acids. The CDR3 sequence: CASSSITRLAGVTDTQYF. In DNA form, the CDR3 reads TGTGCCAGCAGTTCCATTACCCGACTAGCGGGGGTCACAGATACGCAGTATTTT.

The V and J genes are TRBV9 and TRBJ1-4; D ambiguous. This CDR3 has 14 residues. The germline CDR1 and CDR2 sequences are SGDLS and YYNGEE. With 0 bases removed from V and 6 bases from J, the gap between germline ends came to 9 bases. CDR3 residues: CASSVGGLDEKLFF. CDR3 DNA sequence: TGTGCCAGCAGCGTAGGAGGCTTGGATGAAAAACTGTTTTTT.